This is a list of T cell receptor beta chains from one sample in a study of blood T cell repertoires in COVID-19. Data came from immunoSEQ multiplex PCR; TCRdb stores just in-frame clones and leaves some out. Among around 80,000 clones listed, roughly four fifths were seen once. The source material was peripheral blood. The receptors here all came from a man aged 80 or over with acute or convalescent COVID-19. Both conserved end residues are part of each CDR3. The D gene is left open where the match is weak. Only some rows state a clone size, as once, few, many or a class for expanded clones.

NA	NA	TRBV7-6	TRBJ2-2	CASSSQGTGELFF	TGTGCCAGCAGTTCCCAGGGAACCGGGGAGCTGTTTTTT
NA	NA	TRBV19	TRBJ1-3	CASSLAGNSGNTIYF	TGTGCCAGTAGCTTGGCAGGCAACTCTGGAAACACCATATATTTT
NA	NA	TRBV3-1/TRBV3-2	TRBJ2-1	CASSRPPRGRINEQFF	TGTGCCAGCAGCAGGCCCCCGCGGGGGCGAATCAATGAGCAGTTCTTC
NA	TRBD1	TRBV6-6	TRBJ2-1	CASTGPDRGLNEQFF	TGTGCCAGCACGGGGCCGGACAGGGGGCTGAATGAGCAGTTCTTC
NA	NA	TRBV15	TRBJ1-1	CATSTDRELGAFF	TGTGCCACCAGCACCGACCGGGAATTGGGAGCTTTCTTT
NA	TRBD1	TRBV19	TRBJ2-1	CASSVTGGNEQFF	TGTGCCAGTAGTGTTACAGGGGGCAATGAGCAGTTCTTC
NA	NA	TRBV12-3/TRBV12-4	TRBJ1-4	CASSLNEKLFF	TGTGCCAGCAGTCTTAATGAAAAACTGTTTTTT
NA	NA	TRBV21-1	TRBJ1-5	CASSIKQGPRNDEPQHF	TGTGCCAGCAGCATCAAACAGGGGCCGCGTAATGACGAGCCCCAGCATTTT
NA	NA	TRBV19	TRBJ1-3	CASSLPDSSGNTIYF	TGTGCCAGTAGTCTCCCGGACAGCTCTGGAAACACCATATATTTT
NA	NA	TRBV30	TRBJ1-6	CAWSLRGSPLHF	TGTGCCTGGAGTTTACGGGGTTCACCCCTCCACTTT
NA	TRBD1	TRBV5-4	TRBJ1-2	CASSSGQNYGYTF	TGTGCCAGCAGCTCGGGACAGAACTATGGCTACACCTTC
NA	NA	TRBV10-2	TRBJ1-5	CASSEGLGQGQRSNQPQHF	TGCGCCAGCAGTGAAGGTCTCGGGCAGGGCCAACGTAGCAATCAGCCCCAGCATTTT
NA	NA	TRBV7-9	TRBJ1-1	CASSSDRPPWEAFF	TGTGCCAGCAGCTCCGACAGGCCCCCTTGGGAAGCTTTCTTT
NA	TRBD2	TRBV5-1	TRBJ2-1	CASSLIRGDNNEQFF	TGCGCCAGCAGCTTAATCCGGGGGGATAACAATGAGCAGTTCTTC
NA	TRBD1	TRBV6-5	TRBJ1-4	CASRTGPNEKLFF	TGTGCCTCCCGGACAGGGCCTAATGAAAAACTGTTTTTT
NA	TRBD1	TRBV5-4	TRBJ1-1	CASSLSFAGQGYQVAFF	TGTGCCAGCAGCTTGTCCTTTGCTGGACAGGGGTATCAGGTGGCTTTCTTT
once	NA	TRBV7-9	TRBJ2-5	CASSLVGMSGRETQYF	TGTGCCAGCAGCTTAGTGGGGATGTCAGGGAGGGAGACCCAGTACTTC
NA	NA	TRBV4-1	TRBJ1-2	CASSRDPTGSYGYTF	TGCGCCAGCAGCCGAGATCCTACAGGGAGTTATGGCTACACCTTC
NA	TRBD1	TRBV2	TRBJ2-3	CASSDAGGRGDTQYF	TGTGCCAGCAGTGACGCAGGGGGCCGTGGAGATACGCAGTATTTT
NA	NA	TRBV20-1	TRBJ1-2	CSASRGAGYGYTF	TGCAGTGCTAGTCGGGGGGCGGGCTATGGCTACACCTTC
NA	TRBD2	TRBV27	TRBJ2-1	CASSLEFGSGGVALNEQFF	TGTGCCAGCAGTTTAGAGTTCGGGAGCGGGGGAGTAGCTTTGAATGAGCAGTTCTTC
NA	NA	TRBV6-1	TRBJ2-1	CASRELGALESYNEQFF	TGTGCCAGCAGAGAATTGGGGGCCCTTGAATCCTACAATGAGCAGTTCTTC
NA	NA	TRBV9	TRBJ2-1	CASSVGGRRSSYNEQFF	TGTGCCAGCAGCGTGGGAGGACGGCGTAGCTCCTACAATGAGCAGTTCTTC
NA	NA	TRBV4-2	TRBJ1-1	CASSQQGTEAFF	TGTGCCAGCAGCCAACAGGGGACTGAAGCTTTCTTT
NA	TRBD2	TRBV5-4	TRBJ2-3	CASSLTSGVTDTQYF	TGTGCCAGCAGCTTGACTAGCGGGGTTACAGATACGCAGTATTTT
NA	TRBD1	TRBV5-1	TRBJ1-2	CASSSASTGGTNYGYTF	TGCGCCAGCAGCTCCGCTTCGACAGGGGGAACAAACTATGGCTACACCTTC